These T cell receptor beta chains were read from a single sample in a study of blood T cell repertoires in COVID-19. TCRdb's table, derived via immunoSEQ multiplex PCR, lists solely in-frame clones and lacks some. The repertoire holds 110,000 or so clones, with approximately 89% as singletons. Sequences were obtained from peripheral blood. The receptor set was obtained from a woman aged 55-70 years with COVID-19, enrolled during active disease. Both conserved end residues are part of each CDR3. The D gene is left open where the match is weak. For some rows the clone size is stated as once, few or many, or as a class when expanded; others skip it.

d_gene: TRBD1
v_gene: TRBV6-5
abundance: once
j_gene: TRBJ1-5
len: 15
CDR3aa: CASRTGTGGGQPQHF
CDR3nt: TGTGCCAGCAGGACAGGGACAGGGGGGGGTCAGCCCCAGCATTTT

d_gene: -
v_gene: TRBV6-1
abundance: medium-sized
j_gene: TRBJ2-7
len: 12
CDR3aa: CASSENLGRGHF
CDR3nt: TGTGCCAGCAGTGAAAATTTAGGAAGGGGTCACTTC

d_gene: -
v_gene: TRBV18
abundance: -
j_gene: TRBJ1-2
len: 16
CDR3aa: CASSPPTAGANYGYTF
CDR3nt: TGTGCCAGCTCACCACCGACGGCAGGGGCGAACTATGGCTACACCTTC

d_gene: -
v_gene: TRBV3-1/TRBV3-2
abundance: -
j_gene: TRBJ1-4
len: 15
CDR3aa: CASAAGAGTNEKLFF
CDR3nt: TGTGCCAGCGCGGCGGGGGCTGGAACTAATGAAAAACTGTTTTTT

d_gene: -
v_gene: TRBV9
abundance: -
j_gene: TRBJ1-3
len: 16
CDR3aa: CASSDGTPGTGNTIYF
CDR3nt: TGTGCCAGCAGCGACGGAACACCGGGAACTGGAAACACCATATATTTT

d_gene: -
v_gene: TRBV28
abundance: few
j_gene: TRBJ1-3
len: 16
CDR3aa: CASSLADTGPGNTIYF
CDR3nt: TGTGCCAGCAGTTTGGCAGACACAGGGCCTGGAAACACCATATATTTT

d_gene: -
v_gene: TRBV6-4
abundance: -
j_gene: TRBJ2-6
len: 16
CDR3aa: CASSEEGYSGANVLTF
CDR3nt: TGTGCCAGCAGTGAGGAAGGGTACTCTGGGGCCAACGTCTTGACTTTC

d_gene: -
v_gene: TRBV5-1
abundance: -
j_gene: TRBJ1-1
len: 14
CDR3aa: CASSLVGQYTEAFF
CDR3nt: TGCGCCAGCAGCTTGGTGGGGCAGTACACTGAAGCTTTCTTT

d_gene: TRBD2
v_gene: TRBV6-2/TRBV6-3
abundance: -
j_gene: TRBJ2-2
len: 21
CDR3aa: CASSYPQLAGEGLGDTGELFF
CDR3nt: TGTGCCAGCAGTTACCCCCAACTAGCGGGAGAAGGACTCGGGGACACCGGGGAGCTGTTTTTT

d_gene: -
v_gene: TRBV7-8
abundance: -
j_gene: TRBJ2-7
len: 15
CDR3aa: CASSLVGSGSYEQYF
CDR3nt: TGTGCCAGCAGCTTAGTTGGTAGCGGAAGCTACGAGCAGTACTTC

d_gene: -
v_gene: TRBV30
abundance: -
j_gene: TRBJ1-6
len: 13
CDR3aa: CAWEGLYNSPLHF
CDR3nt: TGTGCCTGGGAGGGACTTTATAATTCACCCCTCCACTTT

d_gene: TRBD2
v_gene: TRBV3-1/TRBV3-2
abundance: -
j_gene: TRBJ2-7
len: 16
CDR3aa: CASSQGRASGGEIQYF
CDR3nt: TGTGCCAGCAGCCAAGGGAGGGCTAGCGGGGGGGAAATCCAGTACTTC

d_gene: -
v_gene: TRBV2
abundance: -
j_gene: TRBJ1-1
len: 14
CDR3aa: CASSSTEMNTEAFF
CDR3nt: TGTGCCAGCAGTTCGACTGAGATGAACACTGAAGCTTTCTTT

d_gene: TRBD1
v_gene: TRBV27
abundance: once
j_gene: TRBJ2-6
len: 15
CDR3aa: CAAGTGKTGANVLTF
CDR3nt: TGTGCCGCCGGGACAGGGAAGACTGGGGCCAACGTCCTGACTTTC

d_gene: TRBD1
v_gene: TRBV9
abundance: -
j_gene: TRBJ1-1
len: 14
CDR3aa: CASSATGTGTEAFF
CDR3nt: TGTGCCAGCAGCGCGACAGGGACGGGTACTGAAGCTTTCTTT

d_gene: -
v_gene: TRBV6-5
abundance: -
j_gene: TRBJ2-1
len: 15
CDR3aa: CASSPGLRRYNEQFF
CDR3nt: TGTGCCAGCAGTCCGGGACTGAGGCGCTACAATGAGCAGTTCTTC

d_gene: TRBD1
v_gene: TRBV6-4
abundance: -
j_gene: TRBJ1-1
len: 14
CDR3aa: CASTRQGEGTEAFF
CDR3nt: TGTGCCAGCACTCGACAGGGGGAGGGCACTGAAGCTTTCTTT

d_gene: -
v_gene: TRBV6-2/TRBV6-3
abundance: -
j_gene: TRBJ2-4
len: 16
CDR3aa: CASSRRTSIAKNIQYF
CDR3nt: TGTGCCAGCAGCCGCCGGACATCGATAGCCAAAAACATTCAGTACTTC

d_gene: TRBD1
v_gene: TRBV6-5
abundance: once
j_gene: TRBJ1-2
len: 15
CDR3aa: CASSYAPGQGYGYTF
CDR3nt: TGTGCCAGCAGTTACGCTCCGGGACAGGGGTATGGCTACACCTTC

d_gene: TRBD1
v_gene: TRBV3-1/TRBV3-2
abundance: -
j_gene: TRBJ1-1
len: 16
CDR3aa: CASSQGQGVMNTEAFF
CDR3nt: TGTGCCAGCAGCCAAGGACAGGGGGTTATGAACACTGAAGCTTTCTTT

d_gene: TRBD1
v_gene: TRBV6-5
abundance: -
j_gene: TRBJ1-2
len: 15
CDR3aa: CASSYLDRGGYGYTF
CDR3nt: TGTGCCAGCAGTTACCTGGACAGGGGAGGCTATGGCTACACCTTC

d_gene: TRBD2
v_gene: TRBV27
abundance: -
j_gene: TRBJ2-7
len: 16
CDR3aa: CASSTLLGTSGYEQYF
CDR3nt: TGTGCCAGCAGTACACTACTCGGAACTAGCGGCTACGAGCAGTACTTC

d_gene: -
v_gene: TRBV19
abundance: -
j_gene: TRBJ1-1
len: 14
CDR3aa: CASSIALANTEAFF
CDR3nt: TGTGCCAGTAGTATAGCCCTGGCGAACACTGAAGCTTTCTTT

d_gene: -
v_gene: TRBV27
abundance: few
j_gene: TRBJ2-1
len: 14
CDR3aa: CASSFAQAWNEQFF
CDR3nt: TGTGCCAGCAGTTTCGCGCAAGCCTGGAATGAGCAGTTCTTC

d_gene: -
v_gene: TRBV4-1
abundance: -
j_gene: TRBJ2-7
len: 13
CDR3aa: CASSQDERRGQYF
CDR3nt: TGCGCCAGCAGCCAAGATGAGAGGAGAGGGCAGTACTTC

d_gene: TRBD1
v_gene: TRBV19
abundance: -
j_gene: TRBJ1-2
len: 15
CDR3aa: CASTPGTGVVLGYTF
CDR3nt: TGTGCCAGTACCCCCGGGACAGGGGTGGTTCTAGGCTACACCTTC

d_gene: TRBD1
v_gene: TRBV3-1/TRBV3-2
abundance: -
j_gene: TRBJ2-3
len: 14
CDR3aa: CASSQDRSTDTQYF
CDR3nt: TGTGCCAGCAGCCAGGACAGGAGCACAGATACGCAGTATTTT

d_gene: TRBD1
v_gene: TRBV5-1
abundance: -
j_gene: TRBJ1-2
len: 14
CDR3aa: CASSFRGKLYGYTF
CDR3nt: TGCGCCAGCAGCTTCAGGGGGAAGTTATATGGCTACACCTTC

d_gene: TRBD1
v_gene: TRBV5-1
abundance: once
j_gene: TRBJ1-1
len: 14
CDR3aa: CASSRGQGYTEAFF
CDR3nt: TGCGCCAGCAGCAGGGGACAGGGCTACACTGAAGCTTTCTTT

d_gene: -
v_gene: TRBV6-2/TRBV6-3
abundance: -
j_gene: TRBJ1-1
len: 13
CDR3aa: CASSYELNTEAFF
CDR3nt: TGTGCCAGCAGTTATGAGCTGAACACTGAAGCTTTCTTT

d_gene: TRBD2
v_gene: TRBV5-1
abundance: -
j_gene: TRBJ2-5
len: 16
CDR3aa: CASSSRTSASQETQYF
CDR3nt: TGCGCCAGCAGCTCTCGGACTAGCGCCTCCCAAGAGACCCAGTACTTC

d_gene: -
v_gene: TRBV18
abundance: -
j_gene: TRBJ2-3
len: 14
CDR3aa: CASSPPSGTDTQYF
CDR3nt: TGTGCCAGCTCACCACCGAGCGGGACAGATACGCAGTATTTT

d_gene: -
v_gene: TRBV7-2
abundance: -
j_gene: TRBJ1-2
len: 13
CDR3aa: CASTVPGWAGYTF
CDR3nt: TGTGCCAGCACTGTTCCAGGGTGGGCGGGCTACACCTTC

d_gene: TRBD1
v_gene: TRBV9
abundance: -
j_gene: TRBJ2-7
len: 15
CDR3aa: CASTPTDRAGNEQYF
CDR3nt: TGTGCCAGCACACCAACGGACAGGGCCGGTAACGAGCAGTACTTC

d_gene: TRBD2
v_gene: TRBV5-1
abundance: -
j_gene: TRBJ2-1
len: 18
CDR3aa: CASSLGNNAGLANNEQFF
CDR3nt: TGCGCCAGCAGCTTGGGTAACAATGCGGGACTAGCAAACAATGAGCAGTTCTTC

d_gene: TRBD1
v_gene: TRBV6-5
abundance: few
j_gene: TRBJ2-1
len: 15
CDR3aa: CASRPPRRQGGEQFF
CDR3nt: TGTGCCAGCAGACCACCTCGTCGACAGGGGGGGGAGCAGTTCTTC

d_gene: -
v_gene: TRBV5-1
abundance: -
j_gene: TRBJ2-3
len: 14
CDR3aa: CASSPPWTTDTQYF
CDR3nt: TGCGCCAGCAGCCCTCCTTGGACAACAGATACGCAGTATTTT

d_gene: -
v_gene: TRBV4-1
abundance: few
j_gene: TRBJ2-3
len: 14
CDR3aa: CASSQDLGTDTQYF
CDR3nt: TGCGCCAGCAGCCAAGATCTTGGCACAGATACGCAGTATTTT

d_gene: TRBD2
v_gene: TRBV7-3
abundance: -
j_gene: TRBJ2-1
len: 15
CDR3aa: CASSLWASGGNEQFF
CDR3nt: TGTGCCAGCAGCTTATGGGCTAGCGGGGGCAATGAGCAGTTCTTC

d_gene: TRBD1
v_gene: TRBV30
abundance: -
j_gene: TRBJ1-6
len: 14
CDR3aa: CAWGLRQGSSPLHF
CDR3nt: TGTGCCTGGGGACTCAGACAGGGGAGTTCACCCCTCCACTTT

d_gene: TRBD1
v_gene: TRBV19
abundance: -
j_gene: TRBJ1-2
len: 14
CDR3aa: CASNRPGGIYGYTF
CDR3nt: TGTGCCAGTAATCGGCCAGGGGGTATCTATGGCTACACCTTC

d_gene: TRBD2
v_gene: TRBV19
abundance: once
j_gene: TRBJ2-3
len: 12
CDR3aa: CASSRREGREYF
CDR3nt: TGTGCCAGTAGTAGGCGGGAGGGGAGGGAGTATTTT

d_gene: -
v_gene: TRBV5-1
abundance: -
j_gene: TRBJ1-3
len: 17
CDR3aa: CASSLGAGTNSGNTIYF
CDR3nt: TGCGCCAGCAGCTTGGGGGCCGGGACAAACTCTGGAAACACCATATATTTT

d_gene: TRBD1
v_gene: TRBV3-1/TRBV3-2
abundance: -
j_gene: TRBJ2-5
len: 15
CDR3aa: CASSRGPPYQETQYF
CDR3nt: TGTGCCAGCAGCAGGGGGCCCCCGTACCAAGAGACCCAGTACTTC

d_gene: -
v_gene: TRBV7-8
abundance: -
j_gene: TRBJ1-1
len: 15
CDR3aa: CASKPLSDLDTEAFF
CDR3nt: TGTGCCAGCAAACCCCTTAGCGATTTGGACACTGAAGCTTTCTTT

d_gene: TRBD1
v_gene: TRBV6-5
abundance: -
j_gene: TRBJ2-5
len: 15
CDR3aa: CASSIHRGVKETQYF
CDR3nt: TGTGCCAGCAGTATACACAGGGGCGTAAAAGAGACCCAGTACTTC

d_gene: -
v_gene: TRBV7-3
abundance: -
j_gene: TRBJ2-5
len: 12
CDR3aa: CASSQVGETQYF
CDR3nt: TGTGCCAGCAGTCAGGTGGGAGAGACCCAGTACTTC